The rows below give T cell receptor beta chains drawn from one sample of a study of T cell responses to AZD1222 COVID-19 vaccine. TCRdb keeps only in-frame clones here, not all; method: immunoSEQ multiplex PCR. The sample includes 100,000 or so clones, approximately 88% of them seen just once. Sequencing was performed on peripheral blood, taken on day 0 of AZD1222 vaccination. These receptors originate from an adult in good health. CDR3s include the opening cysteine and the closing phenylalanine or tryptophan. The order of the fields is clone size, J gene, V gene, D gene, CDR3 protein, CDR3 DNA. The D gene is left open where the match is weak. The listing skips clone size in some rows; elsewhere it reads once, few, many or a size class.

NA TRBJ1-2 TRBV5-4 NA CASSPRTGLPSPTF TGTGCCAGCAGCCCTAGGACGGGACTCCCGTCGCCCACCTTC
NA TRBJ1-5 TRBV28 NA CASSFPQDFSNQPQHF TGTGCCAGCAGTTTCCCACAGGACTTTAGCAATCAGCCCCAGCATTTT
NA TRBJ2-7 TRBV18 NA CASSSDSPRLLSEQYF TGTGCCAGCTCATCAGACAGCCCCAGACTATTATCCGAGCAGTACTTC
NA TRBJ1-4 TRBV5-1 TRBD1 CASSRGQGSNEKLFF TGCGCCAGCAGCCGCGGACAGGGCTCTAATGAAAAACTGTTTTTT
NA TRBJ1-5 TRBV7-9 NA CASSADSPQPQHF TGTGCCAGCAGCGCGGACAGCCCACAGCCCCAGCATTTT
NA TRBJ1-5 TRBV10-2 NA CASSDGTLQNQPQHF TGCGCCAGCAGTGACGGGACACTTCAAAATCAGCCCCAGCATTTT
NA TRBJ1-6 TRBV19 TRBD1 CASSTQTGQGGSPLHF TGTGCCAGTAGTACCCAGACAGGGCAAGGGGGTTCACCCCTCCACTTT
NA TRBJ1-2 TRBV19 NA CAITRDHISGYTF TGTGCCATTACACGCGACCACATATCGGGCTACACCTTC
NA TRBJ1-2 TRBV6-5 NA CASSPGGALGYGYTF TGTGCCAGCAGTCCAGGAGGGGCTCTCGGCTATGGCTACACCTTC
NA TRBJ2-5 TRBV9 TRBD2 CASSGTGTSGVLGAQYF TGTGCCAGCAGCGGAACCGGGACTAGCGGGGTTCTGGGGGCCCAGTACTTC
NA TRBJ1-1 TRBV12-5 NA CASGPPRPLNTEAFF TGTGCTAGTGGTCCCCCCCGGCCCTTGAACACTGAAGCTTTCTTT
NA TRBJ1-6 TRBV5-1 NA CASSRQGGNSPLHF TGCGCCAGCAGCCGCCAGGGAGGGAATTCACCCCTCCACTTT
NA TRBJ1-4 TRBV30 NA CAWTGRLTDEKLFF TGTGCCTGGACGGGGAGGCTGACGGACGAAAAACTGTTTTTT
NA TRBJ2-7 TRBV9 NA CASSSGRTELTYEQYF TGTGCCAGCAGTTCGGGGAGGACTGAACTCACCTACGAGCAGTACTTC
NA TRBJ2-1 TRBV7-2 NA CASSLMAGADNEQFF TGTGCCAGCAGCTTGATGGCGGGGGCCGACAATGAGCAGTTCTTC
NA TRBJ2-1 TRBV6-5 NA CASSPIPNEQFF TGTGCCAGCAGTCCTATACCCAATGAGCAGTTCTTC
NA TRBJ1-5 TRBV12-3/TRBV12-4 NA CASSLTEDQPQHF TGTGCCAGCAGCCTTACGGAGGATCAGCCCCAGCATTTT
NA TRBJ2-7 TRBV27 NA CASTPYWRSYEQYF TGTGCCAGCACACCGTACTGGCGCTCCTACGAGCAGTACTTC
few TRBJ2-1 TRBV27 NA CASSNGAGNEQFF TGTGCCAGCAGTAACGGGGCAGGCAATGAGCAGTTCTTC
NA TRBJ2-7 TRBV15 NA CATSRDRGLFYEQYF TGTGCCACCAGCAGAGATCGCGGGTTATTCTACGAGCAGTACTTC
NA TRBJ1-4 TRBV6-6 NA CASSYWPGREKLFF TGTGCCAGCAGTTACTGGCCGGGGCGGGAAAAACTGTTTTTT
NA TRBJ1-2 TRBV9 TRBD1 CASFEGARGYTF TGTGCCAGCTTCGAGGGGGCGCGGGGCTACACCTTC
once TRBJ1-1 TRBV25-1 NA CASSGPHGANTEAFF TGTGCCAGCAGTGGCCCGCACGGAGCGAACACTGAAGCTTTCTTT
NA TRBJ1-6 TRBV6-4 NA CASSEQDSNSPLHF TGTGCCAGCAGTGAGCAGGACAGTAATTCACCCCTCCACTTT
NA TRBJ2-3 TRBV7-9 TRBD2 CASSPRGGGDTQYF TGTGCCAGCAGCCCGCGGGGGGGCGGAGATACGCAGTATTTT
NA TRBJ2-1 TRBV28 NA CASSFEGGNYNEQFF TGTGCCAGCAGTTTCGAGGGGGGTAATTACAATGAGCAGTTCTTC
NA TRBJ1-4 TRBV11-2 NA CASSLGHLGEKLFF TGTGCCAGCAGCTTAGGACACTTGGGGGAAAAACTGTTTTTT
NA TRBJ2-1 TRBV19 TRBD2 CASSDSSGGRYNEQFF TGTGCCAGTAGTGACTCTAGCGGGGGCCGCTACAATGAGCAGTTCTTC
NA TRBJ2-7 TRBV4-1 NA CASSQEVGYEQYF TGCGCCAGCAGCCAAGAGGTTGGGTACGAGCAGTACTTC
once TRBJ2-3 TRBV19 TRBD2 CASSSSPPGLAGGTADTQYF TGTGCCAGTAGTTCGTCACCGCCGGGACTAGCGGGGGGTACAGCAGATACGCAGTATTTT
NA TRBJ1-1 TRBV19 NA CASSIEEGNTEAFF TGTGCCAGTAGTATAGAGGAGGGGAACACTGAAGCTTTCTTT
once TRBJ1-6 TRBV2 NA CASSDHVGGGNSPLHF TGTGCCAGCAGTGATCATGTTGGGGGTGGAAATTCACCCCTCCACTTT
NA TRBJ1-3 TRBV6-1 NA CASSEAPPGASGNTIYF TGTGCCAGCAGTGAAGCGCCGCCGGGGGCATCTGGAAACACCATATATTTT
once TRBJ1-5 TRBV4-1 TRBD1 CASSHPGDRRQPQHF TGCGCCAGCAGCCACCCCGGGGACAGGCGTCAGCCCCAGCATTTT
NA TRBJ1-4 TRBV30 NA CACQPNANEKLFF TGTGCCTGCCAGCCGAATGCTAATGAAAAACTGTTTTTT
NA TRBJ1-5 TRBV3-1/TRBV3-2 NA CASSPGRGGGQPQHF TGTGCCAGCAGCCCAGGGAGGGGGGGTGGTCAGCCCCAGCATTTT
NA TRBJ1-2 TRBV14 NA CASSRGTNYGYTF TGTGCCAGCAGCCGGGGGACTAACTATGGCTACACCTTC
NA TRBJ1-3 TRBV18 NA CASSPNTPGENTIYF TGTGCCAGCTCACCAAACACCCCGGGAGAAAACACCATATATTTT
NA TRBJ1-4 TRBV25-1 TRBD1 CASSGFTGGAIEKLFF TGTGCCAGCAGTGGATTTACAGGGGGCGCCATTGAAAAACTGTTTTTT
NA TRBJ1-1 TRBV5-1 NA CASSLARGNTEAFF TGCGCCAGCAGCTTGGCCAGGGGGAACACTGAAGCTTTCTTT
NA TRBJ2-3 TRBV19 TRBD2 CASQHSGGARNTQYF TGTGCCAGTCAACATAGCGGGGGGGCAAGGAATACGCAGTATTTT
NA TRBJ2-7 TRBV15 TRBD1 CATSRVDRSYEQYF TGTGCCACCAGCAGAGTGGACAGGTCCTACGAGCAGTACTTC
NA TRBJ1-1 TRBV19 TRBD1 CASSREGASTEAFF TGTGCCAGTAGTAGGGAGGGGGCGTCCACTGAAGCTTTCTTT
NA TRBJ2-2 TRBV18 TRBD1 CASSPPTGGFNTGELFF TGTGCCAGCTCACCCCCTACAGGGGGCTTCAACACCGGGGAGCTGTTTTTT
NA TRBJ1-4 TRBV15 TRBD1 CATSRKSRDRGNGKLFF TGTGCCACCAGCAGAAAAAGCCGGGACAGGGGTAACGGAAAACTGTTTTTT
once TRBJ2-1 TRBV4-1 NA CASSRGEPRVGEQFF TGCGCCAGCAGCCGGGGGGAGCCGAGGGTGGGTGAGCAGTTCTTC
NA TRBJ1-4 TRBV28 NA CASSLITGVTNEKLFF TGTGCCAGCAGTTTAATTACGGGTGTAACTAATGAAAAACTGTTTTTT
NA TRBJ1-2 TRBV11-2 NA CASSSGFGYTF TGTGCCAGCAGCTCAGGGTTTGGCTACACCTTC
NA TRBJ2-7 TRBV6-5 NA CASSYPGGEQYF TGTGCCAGCAGTTACCCCGGAGGCGAGCAGTACTTC
NA TRBJ2-7 TRBV2 NA CAGRTAGWGEQYF TGTGCCGGAAGGACCGCAGGGTGGGGCGAGCAGTACTTC